The 9 T cell receptor beta chains given below trace back to one sample, sequenced in a study of T cell responses to AZD1222 COVID-19 vaccine. Measured with immunoSEQ multiplex PCR; TCRdb has only the in-frame clones, and not every one. The sample includes roughly 99,000 clones, roughly 90% of them seen just once. Sequencing used peripheral blood, obtained on day 0 of AZD1222 vaccination. These receptor sequences come from an adult in good health.

The chain has TRBV4-2 and TRBJ2-7; possibly TRBD1 for D (6 bases). V was pared by 1 base and J by 6 bases, with 13 bases between. The CDR3 spans 14 residues. CDR1 is LGHNA and CDR2 is YNFKEQ in the germline V gene. This CDR3 reads CASSQGNTGPEQYF. DNA of the CDR3: TGTGCCAGCAGCCAAGGGAACACAGGGCCCGAGCAGTACTTC.

This clone was seen only a few times. The chain recombines TRBV27 with TRBJ1-5; no firm D call. The CDR3 is made up of 17 amino acids. CDR1 is MNHEY and CDR2 is SMNVEV in the germline V gene (reference sequence). Trimming took off 1 base at V and 3 bases at J, with 16 bases between the two ends. The DNA of the CDR3 is TGTGCCAGCAGTTTATTTTGGGTAGGACTAGACAATCAGCCCCAGCATTTT. Translating gives CASSLFWVGLDNQPQHF.

This clone has a single count. The rearrangement uses TRBV7-9 and TRBJ1-1; D call uncertain. This CDR3 has 11 residues. In germline, CDR1 is SEHNR, CDR2 FQNEAQ (reference sequence). V lost 8 bases and J lost 2, with 6 bases in between. CDR3 DNA sequence: TGTGCCAGCCGCAGCAACACTGAAGCTTTCTTT. Amino acid sequence: CASRSNTEAFF.

A remark on this clone: Other DNA variants within this sample encode the same CDR3. The rearrangement uses TRBV5-1 and TRBJ2-7; no definite D call. The CDR3 length is 12 residues. V was trimmed by 2 bases and J by 4 bases, leaving 7 bases between them. Germline lookup yields CDR1 SGHRS and CDR2 YFSETQ. The DNA of the CDR3 is TGCGCCAGCAGCTTAGGCGGTTACGAGCAGTACTTC. Protein: CASSLGGYEQYF.

This chain links TRBV7-9 with TRBJ1-4; perhaps TRBD1 as D (5 bases). CDR3 length equals 16 residues. CDR1 and CDR2 from the germline V gene are SEHNR and FQNEAQ (reference sequence). The V gene lost 5 bases and the J gene lost 3 bases, with 16 bases spanning the gap. This CDR3 reads CASSARAGGANEKLFF. Here the CDR3 DNA reads TGTGCCAGCAGCGCGCGCGCGGGGGGGGCTAATGAAAAACTGTTTTTT.

The chain is built from TRBV5-4 and TRBJ2-1; 7 nucleotides agree with TRBD1. Germline CDR1 and CDR2: SGHNT and YYREEE (reference sequence). The CDR3 runs 15 residues. The V segment lost 0 bases and the J segment 4 bases; nucleotides outside the gene matches: 4. The CDR3, as DNA: TGTGCCAGCAGCTTGGTAGGGGGCGCGTACAATGAGCAGTTCTTC. It translates to CASSLVGGAYNEQFF.

V is TRBV5-4 and J is TRBJ1-5; the match to TRBD1 covers 7 bases. This CDR3 has 13 residues. The trim removed 4 bases at V and 6 bases at J, leaving 4 bases unmatched. Per germline, CDR1 SGHNT and CDR2 YYREEE (reference sequence). The CDR3 DNA follows: TGTGCCAGCAGCCTACAGGGGAGTCAGCCCCAGCATTTT. Translated, it gives CASSLQGSQPQHF.

This chain connects TRBV11-3 to TRBJ1-4; 7 bases fit TRBD1. Germline-derived CDR1 and CDR2 are SGHNT and YENEEA. This CDR3 is 14 amino acids long. V was clipped by 5 bases and J by 8 bases; unmatched bases: 8. The CDR3 loop reads CASSATGEEEKLFF. CDR3 nucleotide sequence: TGTGCCAGCAGCGCAACAGGGGAGGAGGAAAAACTGTTTTTT.

The V gene is TRBV7-9, the J gene TRBJ2-7; D gene ambiguous. Germline V gene lookup returns CDR1 SEHNR and CDR2 FQNEAQ (reference sequence). The CDR3 has 12 amino acids. The V end was cut by 5 bases, the J end by 5 bases, with 10 bases between. CDR3 protein: CASSPLGNEQYF. For the CDR3, the DNA is TGTGCCAGCAGCCCCTTGGGCAACGAGCAGTACTTC.